A single sample gave rise to the 22 T cell receptor beta chains below, sequenced in a study of cytomegalovirus exposure and HLA in healthy donors. The PCR had 60 Vbeta and 13 Jbeta primers. Produced via immunoSEQ multiplex PCR; TCRdb's table is partial and in-frame only. The sample lists 150,000 or so clones; 60% to 85% were seen once. Sample: PBMCs. The receptors here all came from a man aged 35-49 years in good health and CMV-seropositive.

This chain joins TRBV2 and TRBJ1-2; 8 nucleotides agree with TRBD1. The V gene end was trimmed by 1 base and the J gene end by 3 bases; junction bases not matched to a gene: 1. The CDR3 covers 14 residues. From germline, CDR1 is SNHLY and CDR2 FYNNEI. CDR3 DNA: TGTGCCAGCAGTGAAGACAGGGGGGACTATGGCTACACCTTC. Its translation: CASSEDRGDYGYTF.

This chain links TRBV4-3 with TRBJ2-7; 14 bases map to TRBD2. V lost 4 bases to trimming and J lost 6 bases; unmatched junction nucleotides: 2. Germline values: CDR1 LGHNA, CDR2 YSLEER. CDR3 length: 14 amino acids. This chain's CDR3 is CASSLGLAGAEQYF. In DNA form, the CDR3 reads TGCGCCAGCAGCCTGGGACTAGCGGGAGCCGAGCAGTACTTC.

This chain connects TRBV4-1 to TRBJ1-5, with D unresolved. This CDR3 has 14 residues. Germline V gene data show CDR1 as MGHRA and CDR2 as YSYEKL. Trimming removed 2 bases from V and 10 bases from J, with 15 bases in between. CDR3 sequence (DNA): TGCGCCAGCAGCCAATCAGCGGGCTACCTACCCCAGCATTTT. Translated, it gives CASSQSAGYLPQHF.

The J gene is TRBJ2-7, the V gene TRBV7-6, with D possibly TRBD2 on 6 matching bases. This CDR3 contains 14 residues. V lost 4 bases and J 0 bases, leaving 10 bases between the germline ends. CDR1 is SGHVS, CDR2 FNYEAQ, per germline. The CDR3 here is CASSSSVSSYEQYF. DNA of the CDR3: TGTGCCAGCAGCTCTAGCGTGAGCTCCTACGAGCAGTACTTC. Supplemented by reference TRBV7-6 and TRBJ2-7, the full variable domain reads GAGVSQSPRYKVTKRGQDVALRCDPISGHVSLYWYRQALGQGPEFLTYFNYEAQQDKSGLPNDRFSAERPEGSISTLTIQRTEQRDSAMYRCASSSSVSSYEQYFGPGTRLTVT.

This sequence joins TRBV18 and TRBJ2-1; 11 nucleotides agree with TRBD2. This CDR3 comprises 15 residues. V trimming: 7 bases; J trimming: 4 bases; junction bases outside the gene matches: 6. CDR1 is KGHSH and CDR2 is LQKENI in the germline V gene. CDR3 in amino acids: CASFATSGVYNEQFF. The CDR3 bases are TGTGCCAGCTTCGCGACTAGCGGGGTATACAATGAGCAGTTCTTC.

V gene TRBV6-4 combines with J gene TRBJ1-5; possible D gene TRBD1, 5 bases. The CDR3 covers 13 residues. The V end lost 4 bases, the J end lost 4 bases, and 8 bases lay between the germline ends. CDR1 and CDR2 from the germline V gene are MRHNA and SNTAGT. CDR3 region: CASSASGNQPQHF. CDR3 DNA: TGTGCCAGCAGTGCGTCAGGGAATCAGCCCCAGCATTTT.

The V gene is TRBV5-1, the J gene TRBJ1-1; 7 bases match TRBD1. Trimming took 4 bases from V and 2 from J; bases not matched to a gene: 14. The CDR3 runs to 17 residues. CDR1 is SGHRS and CDR2 is YFSETQ in the germline V gene. CDR3 sequence reads: CASSTRSLRDSNTEAFF. CDR3 bases: TGCGCCAGCAGCACCCGGAGCTTACGGGACAGCAACACTGAAGCTTTCTTT. Filled out from reference TRBV5-1 and TRBJ1-1, the complete variable domain reads KAGVTQTPRYLIKTRGQQVTLSCSPISGHRSVSWYQQTPGQGLQFLFEYFSETQRNKGNFPGRFSGRQFSNSRSEMNVSTLELGDSALYLCASSTRSLRDSNTEAFFGQGTRLTVV.

This chain joins TRBV28 and TRBJ2-7, with unresolved D. Germline V lookup: CDR1 MDHEN, CDR2 SYDVKM. Trimming removed 3 bases from V and 2 bases from J, with 8 bases in between. The CDR3 totals 13 residues. CDR3 DNA: TGTGCCAGCAGTTTTGGGCCTACCTACGAGCAGTACTTC. It specifies CASSFGPTYEQYF.

This sequence joins TRBV14 and TRBJ2-1; tentative D call: TRBD1 (6 bases). This CDR3 has 11 amino acids. Germline CDR1 is SGHDN and CDR2 is FVKESK. V shed 4 bases and J shed 10 bases, with 8 bases lying between them. CDR3 region: CASSLGTEQFF. The CDR3 DNA sequence: TGTGCCAGCAGCCTCGGGACAGAGCAGTTCTTC.

This clone has just a few counts. V is TRBV27 and J is TRBJ2-1; D unclear. Trimming took off 5 bases at V and 5 bases at J, with 16 bases between the two ends. This CDR3 comprises 15 residues. Germline V gene sequence: CDR1 MNHEY, CDR2 SMNVEV (reference sequence). In DNA, the CDR3 is TGTGCCAGCAGTCCCCTCCGGGTGACGCACAATGAGCAGTTCTTC. Amino acid sequence: CASSPLRVTHNEQFF.

The genes are TRBV7-2 and TRBJ1-3; weak D call: TRBD1 (5 bases). Trimming stripped 5 bases from V and 0 bases from J, with 11 bases between. The CDR3 spans 15 residues. Germline lookup yields CDR1 SGHTA and CDR2 FQGNSA. In DNA, the CDR3 is TGTGCCAGCAGCCCGACAGCTAACTCTGGAAACACCATATATTTT. This codes for CASSPTANSGNTIYF.

This clone was seen a handful of times. The chain links TRBV28 to TRBJ1-3; possible D gene TRBD1, 5 bases. The CDR3 length is 13 residues. CDR1 MDHEN and CDR2 SYDVKM come from the germline V gene. V lost 4 bases and J lost 11, with 15 bases in between. The CDR3 sequence is CASSCPQGCPIYF. CDR3 nucleotides: TGTGCCAGCAGTTGTCCCCAGGGTTGCCCCATATATTTT.

This chain connects TRBV5-1 to TRBJ1-1; D gene ambiguous. The germline V gene encodes CDR1 SGHRS and CDR2 YFSETQ. Trimming pared 0 bases from V and 1 base from J, leaving 7 bases between. The CDR3 consists of 14 residues. In DNA, the CDR3 is TGCGCCAGCAGCTTGGGGGGAGGGAACACTGAAGCTTTCTTT. This encodes CASSLGGGNTEAFF.

The chain links TRBV7-2 to TRBJ2-7; D gene ambiguous. The length of the CDR3 is 12 residues. Trimming pared 5 bases from V and 3 bases from J, leaving 8 bases between. Germline V lookup: CDR1 SGHTA, CDR2 FQGNSA. DNA for the CDR3: TGTGCCAGCAGCCCTACTCACTACGAGCAGTACTTC. Translated: CASSPTHYEQYF. The variable domain in full, completed from reference TRBV7-2 and TRBJ2-7, reads GAGVSQSPSNKVTEKGKDVELRCDPISGHTALYWYRQSLGQGLEFLIYFQGNSAPDKSGLPSDRFSAERTGGSVSTLTIQRTQQEDSAVYLCASSPTHYEQYFGPGTRLTVT.

A single count supports this clone. The V gene is TRBV9, the J gene TRBJ2-1; 7 bases map to TRBD1. V was clipped by 2 bases and J by 4 bases; unmatched bases: 6. Germline V gene data show CDR1 as SGDLS and CDR2 as YYNGEE. CDR3 size: 15 residues. This chain's CDR3 is CASSVVGGAYNEQFF. Written as DNA, the CDR3 is TGTGCCAGCAGCGTTGTAGGGGGCGCTTACAATGAGCAGTTCTTC.

The chain recombines TRBV27 with TRBJ1-2, with 10 nucleotides matching TRBD1. The V segment lost 7 bases and the J segment 4 bases; nucleotides outside the gene matches: 9. Germline CDR1 MNHEY, CDR2 SMNVEV (reference sequence). The CDR3 is 15 amino acids. CDR3 amino acids: CASKETGGGLYGYTF. The CDR3 DNA follows: TGTGCCAGCAAGGAGACAGGGGGCGGGCTCTATGGCTACACCTTC.

On this clone itself: One junction end disagrees with the germline gene, perhaps due to a read error. V usage is TRBV7-9 and J usage is TRBJ1-4, with no clear D. CDR3 length equals 14 residues. The germline V gene encodes CDR1 SEHNR and CDR2 FQNEAQ (reference sequence). CDR3 loop: CSSSPGATNEKLFF. The CDR3 DNA sequence: TGTTCCAGCAGCCCCGGAGCAACTAATGAAAAACTGTTTTTT.

The gene calls are TRBV18 and TRBJ2-7; TRBD2 matches 7 bases. The CDR3 loop spans 14 amino acids. Trimming cost V 3 bases and J 2 bases; bases outside gene matches: 4. Per the germline V gene, CDR1 is KGHSH and CDR2 is LQKENI. CDR3 amino acids: CASSPGTTPYEQYF. The CDR3 DNA is TGTGCCAGCTCACCGGGGACTACTCCCTACGAGCAGTACTTC.

The chain uses TRBV11-2 and TRBJ1-4; perhaps TRBD1 as D (6 bases). Looked up from germline, CDR1 is SGHAT and CDR2 is FQNNGV. This CDR3 contains 17 residues. V was cut by 5 bases and J by 0 bases, with 16 bases left in between. Here the CDR3 DNA reads TGTGCCAGCAGCGCACAGGGAACACGAGCAACTAATGAAAAACTGTTTTTT. Translation gives CASSAQGTRATNEKLFF.

This rearrangement joins TRBV10-3 to TRBJ1-5, with 7 bases aligning to TRBD1. CDR3 length equals 13 residues. Germline values: CDR1 ENHRY, CDR2 SYGVKD. V lost 10 bases to trimming and J lost 6 bases; unmatched junction nucleotides: 9. The DNA of the CDR3 is TGTGCCACCACAGGGGATAAGAGTCAGCCCCAGCATTTT. Amino acid sequence: CATTGDKSQPQHF.

This clone has only a few counts. Other DNA sequences of this sample code for an identical CDR3. The V and J genes are TRBV29-1 and TRBJ2-5; D is unresolved. CDR1 and CDR2 from the germline V gene are SQVTM and ANQGSEA. The ends were cut back, 0 bases at V and 5 bases at J, with 4 bases in the middle. The CDR3 consists of 11 residues. CDR3 loop: CSVEDRETQYF. CDR3 DNA sequence: TGCAGCGTTGAAGATCGGGAGACCCAGTACTTC.

Of note for this clone: One junction end does not reproduce the germline sequence, and a read error may be involved. The chain carries TRBV30 and TRBJ2-6; TRBD1 might be the D (5 bases). Germline V gene data show CDR1 as GTSNPN and CDR2 as SVGIG (reference sequence). There are 13 residues in the CDR3. CDR3: CAWRTAGANGLTF. The CDR3 DNA reads as TGTGCCTGGAGGACAGCTGGGGCCAACGGCCTGACTTTC.